A selection of T cell receptor beta chains follows, all from one sample in a study of T cells in Graves' hyperthyroidism and ophthalmopathy. Using its own MiXCR run on the multiplex PCR reads, TCRdb lists one record per CDR3 protein. The table lists about 610,000 distinct CDR3 sequences, around 42% of them singletons. Sequencing was carried out using peripheral blood or thyroid tissue (not recorded which). Receptors originate from a woman in her late teens or twenties with Graves' hyperthyroidism. Each CDR3 is given without its conserved first and last residue. The size of a clone is reported for some rows only, either as once, few or many, or as a class for expanded clones.

j_call,clone_size,v_call,cdr3_aa
TRBJ2-1,.,TRBV7-8,ASSLVGGGTGSYNEQF
TRBJ2-6,many,TRBV5-5,ASSLAGGQGRFGANVLT
TRBJ1-2,many,TRBV20-1,SAQGNRGQDYGYT
TRBJ1-5,.,TRBV7-9,ASSIGTNQPQH
TRBJ2-6,.,TRBV28,ASRPNTGTTSGANVLT
TRBJ2-2,.,TRBV20-1,SASSGDKNTGELF
TRBJ2-7,.,TRBV10-3,AISGDRGSVYEQY
TRBJ2-7,.,TRBV15,ATSPVPGQGAYEQY
TRBJ1-1,many,TRBV27,ASSYGTGGDGTEAF
TRBJ1-2,.,TRBV12-3/TRBV12-4,ASSFLQGWAYGYT
TRBJ1-2,.,TRBV7-8,ASSDRQGSTGNT
TRBJ1-1,.,TRBV5-1,ASSPRGKNTEAF